This TCR beta chain was observed in a study of OX40 agonist ivuxolimab in advanced cancers. For the wider study: The costimulatory receptor OX40 (CD134) was targeted by ivuxolimab, a fully human IgG2 agonistic monoclonal antibody. The purpose of peripheral TCRbeta sequencing was to test whether ivuxolimab changed TCR sequence diversity and led to clonal T-cell expansion. Partial responses were achieved by three dose-escalation patients, of whom one had hepatocellular carcinoma and two had cutaneous melanoma. Of the approximately 50 dose-escalation patients, hepatocellular carcinoma was present in roughly 19, melanoma in roughly 15, renal cell carcinoma in 9 and head and neck cancer in 9. Intravenous ivuxolimab was administered to patients every 2 weeks at six dose levels: 0.01, 0.1, 0.3, 1.5, 3 and 10 mg/kg. A male proportion of roughly 80% and a mean age of roughly 58 years, ranging from roughly 20 to 80, were recorded for the dose-escalation cohort. Prior anti-PD-1, anti-PD-L1 or anti-CTLA-4 therapy was permitted, and checkpoint inhibitors had been received by about 36% of dose-escalation patients. The paper reports the monotherapy dose-escalation portion (N ≈ 50 patients) of the phase I ivuxolimab trial.

Genomic DNA was extracted from sorted cells for sequencing of the TCRbeta CDR3 region. TCRbeta CDR3 regions were sequenced using the immunoSEQ Assay. Entries here come from immuneACCESS through TCRdb and include only in-frame sequences with V and J called. Some clones fail to appear in such tables; in the studies checked, an unresolved V gene covers under half of the shortfall, and the cause of the remainder is unknown. The sample has 60,000 to 95,000 clones on record, about 85% of them singletons. The ten largest clonotypes hold roughly 0.62% of the sample. The trial excluded patients who had a history of autoimmune disease or were on systemic immunosuppression. Peripheral blood for TCR sequencing was collected from all dose cohorts at baseline, on cycle 4 day 1, and on cycle 7 day 1. Samples were obtained from an open-label, multicenter, first-in-human phase I dose-escalation trial of ivuxolimab. Adults with locally advanced or metastatic melanoma, renal cell, hepatocellular, or head and neck squamous cell carcinoma were enrolled in the trial. CD4+ and CD8+ T cells were sorted separately from peripheral blood before TCR sequencing.

Summary of the overall study and its limitations: At doses of 0.1 to 3.0 mg/kg, clonal expansion of both CD4+ and CD8+ blood T cells was observed from baseline to week 6. On average, CD8+ T cells showed more expanded clones than CD4+ T cells after ivuxolimab. The antigen specificity of the clonally expanded peripheral T cells was not determined. Low levels of normalized T-cell clonal expansion were also seen in some patients who did not respond. In partial responders in the 0.1-3.0 mg/kg groups, normalized peripheral clonal expansion was found to be among the lowest, especially among CD8+ T cells.

About this clone: It lacks a known antigen. Base qualities are not at hand, and no much larger clone is one base apart.

The TCR originated in an adult with an advanced solid tumor such as melanoma, head and neck, liver or kidney cancer. The specimen comprised CD4+ or CD8+ T cells sorted from blood, sampled in a trial of the OX40 agonist ivuxolimab.

The nucleotide sequence is TGTGCCAGCAGCCAAACAGGGTCCACCACCTACGAGCAGTACTTC. It codes for CASSQTGSTTYEQYF. This receptor chain uses TRBV7-6 and TRBJ2-7, with TRBD1 perhaps the D gene, on 6 matching bases. V is cut by 5 bases and J by 2 bases, and the space between the germline ends is 16 bases. Looking up the germline V gene yields CDR1 SGHVS and CDR2 FNYEAQ. Its CDR3 holds 15 amino acids, cysteine through phenylalanine. The DNA shown is the 45-base CDR3, in frame from base 1.